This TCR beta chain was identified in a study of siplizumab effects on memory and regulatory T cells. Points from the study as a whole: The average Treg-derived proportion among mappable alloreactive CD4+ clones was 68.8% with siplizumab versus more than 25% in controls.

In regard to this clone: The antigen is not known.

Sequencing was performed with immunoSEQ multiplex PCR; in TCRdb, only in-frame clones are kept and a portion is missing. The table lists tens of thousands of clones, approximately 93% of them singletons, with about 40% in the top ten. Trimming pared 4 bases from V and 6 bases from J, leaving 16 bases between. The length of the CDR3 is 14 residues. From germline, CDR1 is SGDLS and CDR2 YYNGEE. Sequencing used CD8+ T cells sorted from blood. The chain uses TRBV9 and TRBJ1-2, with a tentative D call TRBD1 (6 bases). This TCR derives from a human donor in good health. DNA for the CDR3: TGTGCCAGCAGCACCAGCGGGGGGCCAAATGGCTACACCTTC. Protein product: CASSTSGGPNGYTF.